Listed below are T cell receptor beta chains from one sample, sequenced in a study of T cell responses to AZD1222 COVID-19 vaccine. The protocol was immunoSEQ multiplex PCR, while the TCRdb copy is restricted to in-frame clones and leaves out a portion. The sample consists of 150,000 to 200,000 clones, about 92% of them appearing once. The specimen was peripheral blood, collected on day 0 of AZD1222 vaccination. The receptors were sampled from an adult in good health. The CDR3 runs from the conserved cysteine through the conserved F or W. The D gene is left open where the match is weak. Where a row states a size, it is once, few, many or the class of an expanded clone; other rows omit it.

J gene: TRBJ1-5; V gene: TRBV5-8; clone size: .; D gene: TRBD1; CDR3 DNA: TGTGCCAGCAGCTCGACAGGGTTCTATAGCAATCAGCCCCAGCATTTT; CDR3 protein: CASSSTGFYSNQPQHF
J gene: TRBJ2-7; V gene: TRBV4-2; clone size: .; D gene: TRBD2; CDR3 DNA: TGTGCCTCGGGGGGGGCTAGCGGGAGTAGCGACGAGCAGTACTTC; CDR3 protein: CASGGASGSSDEQYF
J gene: TRBJ1-1; V gene: TRBV19; clone size: .; D gene: .; CDR3 DNA: TGTGCCAGCCCCCCGAGGGGTATCATGAACACTGAAGCTTTCTTT; CDR3 protein: CASPPRGIMNTEAFF
J gene: TRBJ2-3; V gene: TRBV24-1; clone size: .; D gene: TRBD1; CDR3 DNA: TGTGCCACCAGTGATTACCCCAGGGGGTCGAATACGCAGTATTTT; CDR3 protein: CATSDYPRGSNTQYF
J gene: TRBJ2-2; V gene: TRBV9; clone size: .; D gene: .; CDR3 DNA: TGTGCCAGCAGCGTCGGGGCAGGGGTTTTCACCGGGGAGCTGTTTTTT; CDR3 protein: CASSVGAGVFTGELFF
J gene: TRBJ2-2; V gene: TRBV6-2/TRBV6-3; clone size: .; D gene: .; CDR3 DNA: TGTGCCAGCAGCGCACAGGACACCGGGGAGCTGTTTTTT; CDR3 protein: CASSAQDTGELFF
J gene: TRBJ1-5; V gene: TRBV6-2/TRBV6-3; clone size: .; D gene: .; CDR3 DNA: TGTGCCAGCAGTTATAGTGGGACTTCCAGATCAGGGGCCCAGCATTTT; CDR3 protein: CASSYSGTSRSGAQHF
J gene: TRBJ2-3; V gene: TRBV5-4; clone size: once; D gene: TRBD2; CDR3 DNA: TGTGCCAGCAGCTTCCGACTAGCGGGAGTATCAGATACGCAGTATTTT; CDR3 protein: CASSFRLAGVSDTQYF
J gene: TRBJ1-2; V gene: TRBV7-2; clone size: few; D gene: TRBD1; CDR3 DNA: TGTGCCAGCAGCTTAGGAGGACAGGGCGGCTATGGCTACACCTTC; CDR3 protein: CASSLGGQGGYGYTF
J gene: TRBJ1-1; V gene: TRBV15; clone size: .; D gene: .; CDR3 DNA: TGTGCCACCAGCAGAGCCTTACTAATTGCGAACACTGAAGCTTTCTTT; CDR3 protein: CATSRALLIANTEAFF
J gene: TRBJ1-1; V gene: TRBV5-1; clone size: .; D gene: TRBD1; CDR3 DNA: TGCGCCAGCAGCTTCGGGACAGCTGAAGCTTTCTTT; CDR3 protein: CASSFGTAEAFF
J gene: TRBJ2-1; V gene: TRBV28; clone size: .; D gene: .; CDR3 DNA: TGTGCCAGCAGCGGGGGAGACGCACGGGGTGAGCAGTTCTTC; CDR3 protein: CASSGGDARGEQFF
J gene: TRBJ2-7; V gene: TRBV30; clone size: .; D gene: TRBD2; CDR3 DNA: TGTGCCTGGAACCCCCTAAGGACTAGCGGGAGGACGGACGAGCAGTACTTC; CDR3 protein: CAWNPLRTSGRTDEQYF
J gene: TRBJ1-5; V gene: TRBV19; clone size: .; D gene: TRBD1; CDR3 DNA: TGTGCCAGTAGTAAGAGGACAGGGGGACGCAATCAGCCCCAGCATTTT; CDR3 protein: CASSKRTGGRNQPQHF
J gene: TRBJ1-2; V gene: TRBV7-9; clone size: .; D gene: TRBD1; CDR3 DNA: TGTGCCAGCAGCCTCGGGACAGGGGGTTATGATGGCTACACCTTC; CDR3 protein: CASSLGTGGYDGYTF
J gene: TRBJ1-1; V gene: TRBV3-1/TRBV3-2; clone size: .; D gene: TRBD1; CDR3 DNA: TGTGCCAGCAGCGTCAGGGGGACTGAAGCTTTCTTT; CDR3 protein: CASSVRGTEAFF
J gene: TRBJ2-7; V gene: TRBV5-6; clone size: .; D gene: .; CDR3 DNA: TGTGCCAGCAGCTTGGCCTCAGGAGCGCTCTACGAGCAGTACTTC; CDR3 protein: CASSLASGALYEQYF
J gene: TRBJ2-2; V gene: TRBV5-4; clone size: .; D gene: TRBD1; CDR3 DNA: TGTGCCAGCAGCTTAACCGGGACAGGGAAGCCCGGGGAGCTGTTTTTT; CDR3 protein: CASSLTGTGKPGELFF
J gene: TRBJ1-5; V gene: TRBV11-2; clone size: .; D gene: .; CDR3 DNA: TGTGCCAGCAGCTTGGGCAGCCAATATCCCCAGCATTTT; CDR3 protein: CASSLGSQYPQHF
J gene: TRBJ1-1; V gene: TRBV18; clone size: .; D gene: TRBD1; CDR3 DNA: TGTGCCAGCTCAGGAGGGGGCGGGTGGATGAACACTGAAGCTTTCTTT; CDR3 protein: CASSGGGGWMNTEAFF
J gene: TRBJ1-2; V gene: TRBV3-1/TRBV3-2; clone size: .; D gene: TRBD1; CDR3 DNA: TGTGCCAGCAGCCCTCTACAGGGGAACTATGGCTACACCTTC; CDR3 protein: CASSPLQGNYGYTF
J gene: TRBJ1-4; V gene: TRBV2; clone size: .; D gene: .; CDR3 DNA: TGTGCCAGCAGTGAAGTACGGGCGGTGAGAGGGGAAAAACTGTTTTTT; CDR3 protein: CASSEVRAVRGEKLFF
J gene: TRBJ2-1; V gene: TRBV3-1/TRBV3-2; clone size: .; D gene: .; CDR3 DNA: TGTGCCAGCAGCCAAGGTTCAGGCCCTCGGAATGAGCAGTTCTTC; CDR3 protein: CASSQGSGPRNEQFF